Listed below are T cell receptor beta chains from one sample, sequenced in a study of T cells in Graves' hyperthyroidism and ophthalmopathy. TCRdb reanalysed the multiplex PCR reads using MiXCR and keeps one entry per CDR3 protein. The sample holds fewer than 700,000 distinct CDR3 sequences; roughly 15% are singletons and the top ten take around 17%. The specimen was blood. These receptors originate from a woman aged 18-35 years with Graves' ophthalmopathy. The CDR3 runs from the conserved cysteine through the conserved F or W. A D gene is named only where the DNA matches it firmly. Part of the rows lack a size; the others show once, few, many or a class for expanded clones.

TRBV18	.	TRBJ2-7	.	TGTGCCAGCTCACCCTATGTTTTGGGGGTTTACTACGAGCAGTACTTC	CASSPYVLGVYYEQYF
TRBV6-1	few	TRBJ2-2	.	TGTGCCAGCAGTGAAGGGGGAGACACCGGGGAGCTGTTTTTT	CASSEGGDTGELFF
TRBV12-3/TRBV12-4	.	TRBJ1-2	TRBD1	TGTGCCGGCTCGGACAGGGCTAACTATGGCTACACCTTC	CAGSDRANYGYTF
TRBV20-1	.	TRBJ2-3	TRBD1	TGCAGTGCCGAGCAGGGGGAGACCACAGATACGCAGTATTTT	CSAEQGETTDTQYF
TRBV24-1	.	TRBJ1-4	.	TGTGCCACCACCCCAAGGGCGTGGGAAAAACTGTTTTTT	CATTPRAWEKLFF
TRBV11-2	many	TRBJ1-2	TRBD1	TGTGCCAGCAGCCCAGGGGACAGACGCTATGGCTACACCTTC	CASSPGDRRYGYTF
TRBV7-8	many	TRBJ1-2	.	TGTGCCAGCACCCCCTCCGGGTTAGGTGGCTACACCTTC	CASTPSGLGGYTF
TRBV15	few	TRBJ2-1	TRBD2	TGTGCCACCAGCGTGTGGCGGGAGGTCCCAAACAATGAGCAGTTCTTC	CATSVWREVPNNEQFF
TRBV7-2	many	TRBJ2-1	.	TGTGCCAGCAGCCCAGACAGACTAGACAATGAGCAGTTCTTC	CASSPDRLDNEQFF
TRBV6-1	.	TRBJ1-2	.	TGTGCCAGCAGGGAGGAAGAGGACAGCTATGGCTACACCTTC	CASREEEDSYGYTF
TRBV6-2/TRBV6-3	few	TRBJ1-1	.	TGTGCCAGCAGTCATGACTTGGGGGGCACTGAAGCTTTCTTT	CASSHDLGGTEAFF
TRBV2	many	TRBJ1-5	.	TGTGCCAGCAGTCAACAGGCGAATCAGCCCCAGCATTTT	CASSQQANQPQHF
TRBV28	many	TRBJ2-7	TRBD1	TGTGCCAGCATCAGTCCCGGGACAGGGGGCGACGAGCAGTACTTC	CASISPGTGGDEQYF
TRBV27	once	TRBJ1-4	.	TGTGCCAGCAGTCTACAGGTCCCGGCGGAAAAACTGTTTTTT	CASSLQVPAEKLFF
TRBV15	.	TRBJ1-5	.	TGTGCCACCACGACTGGAGACGATCAGCCCCAGCATTTT	CATTTGDDQPQHF
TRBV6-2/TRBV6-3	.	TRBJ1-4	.	TGTGCCAGCAAGGGTGGCCCCAATGAAAAACTGTTTTTT	CASKGGPNEKLFF
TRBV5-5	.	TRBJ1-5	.	TGTGCCAGCAGCTTGGTAACAGGAAAAAATCAGCCCCAGCATTTT	CASSLVTGKNQPQHF
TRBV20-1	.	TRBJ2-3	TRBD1	TGCAGTGCTGGACAGGGTTGGGGCACAGATACGCAGTATTTT	CSAGQGWGTDTQYF
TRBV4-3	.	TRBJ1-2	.	TGCGCCAGCAGCCAAGAAACGACAGACTTTGGCTACACCTTC	CASSQETTDFGYTF
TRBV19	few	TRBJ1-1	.	TGTGCCAGTAGTATGCCAGGACGGCCGGGCACTGAAGCTTTCTTT	CASSMPGRPGTEAFF